This section outlines one T cell receptor (beta chain) sequence together with its context. This entry belongs to a study of control samples from healthy donors and cancer patients. Clones were sequenced by immunoSEQ multiplex PCR, and TCRdb holds only the in-frame ones, with some missing. The sample shows about 100,000 clones, 87% of them seen only once. Per the germline V gene, CDR1 is LNHDA and CDR2 is SQIVND (reference sequence). The V segment lost 2 bases and the J segment 8 bases; nucleotides outside the gene matches: 6. The CDR3 length is 15 residues. This clonotype originated in a woman aged 50 to 60 in good health. Sequencing was carried out using blood. This chain connects TRBV19 to TRBJ2-1, with 10 bases fitting TRBD2. Here the CDR3 reads CASSITSGLADEQFF. For the CDR3, the DNA is TGTGCCAGTAGTATAACCTCCGGACTAGCGGATGAGCAGTTCTTC.